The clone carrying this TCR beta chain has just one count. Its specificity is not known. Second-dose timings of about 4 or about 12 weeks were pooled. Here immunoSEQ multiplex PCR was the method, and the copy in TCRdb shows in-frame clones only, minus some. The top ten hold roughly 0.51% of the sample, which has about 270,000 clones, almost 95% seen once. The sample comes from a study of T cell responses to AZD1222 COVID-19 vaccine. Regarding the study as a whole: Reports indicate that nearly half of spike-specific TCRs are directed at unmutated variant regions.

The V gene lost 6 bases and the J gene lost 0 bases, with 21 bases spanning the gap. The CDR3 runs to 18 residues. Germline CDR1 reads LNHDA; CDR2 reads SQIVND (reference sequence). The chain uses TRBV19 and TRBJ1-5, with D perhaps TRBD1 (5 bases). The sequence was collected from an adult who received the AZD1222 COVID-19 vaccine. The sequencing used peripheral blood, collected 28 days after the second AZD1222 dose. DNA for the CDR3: TGTGCCAGTAGAAGGGACTCCGGGAGGAGTAGTAGCAATCAGCCCCAGCATTTT. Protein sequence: CASRRDSGRSSSNQPQHF.